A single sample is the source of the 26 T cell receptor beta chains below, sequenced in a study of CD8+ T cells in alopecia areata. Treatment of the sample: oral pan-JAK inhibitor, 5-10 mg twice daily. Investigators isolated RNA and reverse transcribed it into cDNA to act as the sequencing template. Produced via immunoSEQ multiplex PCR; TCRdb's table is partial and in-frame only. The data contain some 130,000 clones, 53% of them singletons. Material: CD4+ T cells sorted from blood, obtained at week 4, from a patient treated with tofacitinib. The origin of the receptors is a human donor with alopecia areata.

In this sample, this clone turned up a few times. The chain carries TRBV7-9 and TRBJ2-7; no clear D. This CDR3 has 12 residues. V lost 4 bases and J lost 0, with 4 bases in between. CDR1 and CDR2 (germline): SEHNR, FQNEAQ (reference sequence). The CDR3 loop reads CASSWASYEQYF. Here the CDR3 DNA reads TGTGCCAGCAGCTGGGCCTCCTACGAGCAGTACTTC.

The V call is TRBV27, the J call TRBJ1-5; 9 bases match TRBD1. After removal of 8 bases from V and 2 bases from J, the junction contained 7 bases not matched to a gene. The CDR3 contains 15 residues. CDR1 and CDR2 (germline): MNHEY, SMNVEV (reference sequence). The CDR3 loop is CASGSRTGGNQPQHF. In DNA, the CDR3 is TGTGCCAGCGGGTCGAGGACAGGGGGCAATCAGCCCCAGCATTTT.

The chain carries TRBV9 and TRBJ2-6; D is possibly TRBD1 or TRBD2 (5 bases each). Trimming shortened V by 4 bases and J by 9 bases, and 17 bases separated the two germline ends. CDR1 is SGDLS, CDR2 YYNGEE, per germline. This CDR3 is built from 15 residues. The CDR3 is CASSTRTGRVNVLTF. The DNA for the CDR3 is TGTGCCAGCAGCACACGGACGGGGCGAGTCAACGTCCTGACTTTC. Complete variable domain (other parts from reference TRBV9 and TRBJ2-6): DSGVTQTPKHLITATGQRVTLRCSPRSGDLSVYWYQQSLDQGLQFLIQYYNGEERAKGNILERFSAQQFPDLHSELNLSSLELGDSALYFCASSTRTGRVNVLTFGAGSRLTVL.

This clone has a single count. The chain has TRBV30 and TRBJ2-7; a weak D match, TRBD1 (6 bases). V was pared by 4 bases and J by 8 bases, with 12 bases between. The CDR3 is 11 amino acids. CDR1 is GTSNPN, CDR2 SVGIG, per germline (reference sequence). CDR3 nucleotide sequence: TGTGCCTGGAACCAAGGACAGCAGCAGTACTTC. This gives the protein CAWNQGQQQYF. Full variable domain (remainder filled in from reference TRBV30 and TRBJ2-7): SQTIHQWPATLVQPVGSPLSLECTVEGTSNPNLYWYRQAAGRGLQLLFYSVGIGQISSEVPQNLSASRPQDRQFILSSKKLLLSDSGFYLCAWNQGQQQYFGPGTRLTVT.

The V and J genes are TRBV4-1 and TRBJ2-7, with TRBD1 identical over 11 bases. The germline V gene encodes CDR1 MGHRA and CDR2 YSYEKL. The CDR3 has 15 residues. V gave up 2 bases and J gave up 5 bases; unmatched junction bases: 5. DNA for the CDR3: TGCGCCAGCAGCCAACACGGACAGGGGGCTGACGAGCAGTACTTC. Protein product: CASSQHGQGADEQYF.

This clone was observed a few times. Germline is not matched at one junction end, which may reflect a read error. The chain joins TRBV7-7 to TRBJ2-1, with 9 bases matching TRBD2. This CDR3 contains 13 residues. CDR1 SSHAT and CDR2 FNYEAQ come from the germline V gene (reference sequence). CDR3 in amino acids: CASSLGTSTEQFF. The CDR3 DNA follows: TGTGCTAGCAGCCTCGGGACTAGCACTGAGCAGTTCTTC.

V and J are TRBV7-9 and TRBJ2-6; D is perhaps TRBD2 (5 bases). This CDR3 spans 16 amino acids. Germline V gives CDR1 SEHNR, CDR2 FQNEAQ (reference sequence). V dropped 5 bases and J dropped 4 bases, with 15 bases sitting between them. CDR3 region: CASSPPDGVGANVLTF. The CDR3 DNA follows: TGTGCCAGCAGCCCACCCGACGGGGTCGGGGCCAACGTCCTGACTTTC. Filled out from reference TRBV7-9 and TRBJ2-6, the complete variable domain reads DTGVSQNPRHKITKRGQNVTFRCDPISEHNRLYWYRQTLGQGPEFLTYFQNEAQLEKSRLLSDRFSAERPKGSFSTLEIQRTEQGDSAMYLCASSPPDGVGANVLTFGAGSRLTVL.

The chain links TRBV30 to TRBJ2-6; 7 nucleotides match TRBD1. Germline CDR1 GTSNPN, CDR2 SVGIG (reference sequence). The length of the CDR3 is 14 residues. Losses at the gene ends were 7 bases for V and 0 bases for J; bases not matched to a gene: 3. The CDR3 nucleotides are TGTGCCTTCGACAGGGCCTCTGGGGCCAACGTCCTGACTTTC. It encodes CAFDRASGANVLTF.

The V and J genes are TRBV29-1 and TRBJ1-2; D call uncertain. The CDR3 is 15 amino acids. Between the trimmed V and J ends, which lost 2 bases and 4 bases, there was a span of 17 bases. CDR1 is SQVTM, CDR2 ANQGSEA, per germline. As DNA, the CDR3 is TGCAGCGTTGAATGGGCCAGGCCTCTTGGCTATGGCTACACCTTC. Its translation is CSVEWARPLGYGYTF.

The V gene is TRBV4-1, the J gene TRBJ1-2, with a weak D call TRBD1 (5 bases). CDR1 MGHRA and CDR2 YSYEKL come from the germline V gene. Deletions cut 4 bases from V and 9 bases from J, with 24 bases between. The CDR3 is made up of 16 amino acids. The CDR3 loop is CASSPPGGGPSKSYTF. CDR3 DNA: TGCGCCAGCAGCCCCCCCGGGGGGGGACCATCAAAAAGCTACACCTTC.

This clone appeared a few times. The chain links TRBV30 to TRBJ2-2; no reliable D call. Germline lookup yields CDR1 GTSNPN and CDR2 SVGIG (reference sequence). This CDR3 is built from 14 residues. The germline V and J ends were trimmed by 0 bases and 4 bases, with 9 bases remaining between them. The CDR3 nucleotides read TGTGCCTGGAGTGTAACCTTTCTCACCGGGGAGCTGTTTTTT. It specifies CAWSVTFLTGELFF.

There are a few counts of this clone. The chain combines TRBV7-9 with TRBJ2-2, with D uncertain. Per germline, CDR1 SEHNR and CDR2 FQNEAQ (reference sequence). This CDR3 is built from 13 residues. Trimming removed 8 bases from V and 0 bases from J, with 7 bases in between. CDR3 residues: CASSLPNTGELFF. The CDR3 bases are TGTGCCAGCTCTCTCCCGAACACCGGGGAGCTGTTTTTT. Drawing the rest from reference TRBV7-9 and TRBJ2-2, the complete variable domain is DTGVSQNPRHKITKRGQNVTFRCDPISEHNRLYWYRQTLGQGPEFLTYFQNEAQLEKSRLLSDRFSAERPKGSFSTLEIQRTEQGDSAMYLCASSLPNTGELFFGEGSRLTVL.

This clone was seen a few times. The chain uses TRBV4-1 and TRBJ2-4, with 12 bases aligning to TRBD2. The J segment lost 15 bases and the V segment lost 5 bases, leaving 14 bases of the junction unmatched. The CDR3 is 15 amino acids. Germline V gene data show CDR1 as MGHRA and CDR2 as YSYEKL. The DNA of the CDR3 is TGCGCCAGCAGCTCCCTCGTGACTAGCGGGAGCTTTCGGTACTTC. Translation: CASSSLVTSGSFRYF.

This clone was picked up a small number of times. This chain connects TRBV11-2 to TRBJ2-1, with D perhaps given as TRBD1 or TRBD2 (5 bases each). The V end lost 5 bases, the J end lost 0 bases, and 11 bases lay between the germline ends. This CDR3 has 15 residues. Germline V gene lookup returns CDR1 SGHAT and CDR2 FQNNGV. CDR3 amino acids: CASSPRDGSYNEQFF. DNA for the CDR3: TGTGCCAGCAGCCCCCGGGACGGCTCCTACAATGAGCAGTTCTTC.

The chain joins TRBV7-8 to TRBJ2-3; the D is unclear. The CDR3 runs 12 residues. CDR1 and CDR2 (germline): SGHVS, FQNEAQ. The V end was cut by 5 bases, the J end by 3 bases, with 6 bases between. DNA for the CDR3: TGTGCCAGCAGCGGATCAACAGATACGCAGTATTTT. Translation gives CASSGSTDTQYF.

The CDR3 DNA reads as TGTGCCTGGACAGTGGGGGGTATGCGAACAGATACGCAGTATTTT. Amino acid sequence: CAWTVGGMRTDTQYF. The chain couples TRBV30 to TRBJ2-3; D possibly corresponds to TRBD2 (6 bases). The CDR3 covers 15 residues. V was cut by 4 bases and J by 3 bases, with 17 bases left in between. CDR1 GTSNPN and CDR2 SVGIG come from the germline V gene (reference sequence).

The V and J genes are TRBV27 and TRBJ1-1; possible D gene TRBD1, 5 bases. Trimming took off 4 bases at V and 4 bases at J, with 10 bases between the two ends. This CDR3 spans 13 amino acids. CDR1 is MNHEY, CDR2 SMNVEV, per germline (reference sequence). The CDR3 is CASSSLGGTEAFF. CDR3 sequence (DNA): TGTGCCAGCAGTTCCCTGGGGGGCACTGAAGCTTTCTTT.

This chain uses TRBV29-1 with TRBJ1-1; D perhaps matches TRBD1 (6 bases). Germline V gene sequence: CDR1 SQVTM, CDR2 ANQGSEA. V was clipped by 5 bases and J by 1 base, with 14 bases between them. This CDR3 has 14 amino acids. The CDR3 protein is CSVQPGTQNTEAFF. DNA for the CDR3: TGCAGCGTTCAGCCCGGGACACAGAACACTGAAGCTTTCTTT.

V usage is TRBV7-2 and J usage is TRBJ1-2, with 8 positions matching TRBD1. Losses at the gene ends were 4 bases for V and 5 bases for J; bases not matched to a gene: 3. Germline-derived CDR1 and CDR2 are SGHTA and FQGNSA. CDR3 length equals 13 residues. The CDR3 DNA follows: TGTGCCAGCAGCTCGGGACAGGAGTATGGCTACACCTTC. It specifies CASSSGQEYGYTF.

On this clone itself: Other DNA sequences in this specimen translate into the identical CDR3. CDR3 bases: TGTGCCAGCAGTGGGACGGGGGGCAATCAGCCCCAGCATTTT. It specifies CASSGTGGNQPQHF. The chain carries TRBV25-1 and TRBJ1-5, with TRBD1 as a possible D gene (5 bases). CDR1 and CDR2 (germline): MGHDK, SYGVNS. The CDR3 is 14 amino acids. V lost 4 bases and J 2 bases, leaving 9 bases between the germline ends.

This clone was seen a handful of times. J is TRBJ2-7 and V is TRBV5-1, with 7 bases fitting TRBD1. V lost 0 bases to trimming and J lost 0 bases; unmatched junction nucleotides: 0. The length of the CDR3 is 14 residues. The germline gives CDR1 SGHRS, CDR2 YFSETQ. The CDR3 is CASSLGQGSYEQYF. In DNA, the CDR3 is TGCGCCAGCAGCTTGGGACAGGGCTCCTACGAGCAGTACTTC. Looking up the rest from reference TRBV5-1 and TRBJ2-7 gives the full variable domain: KAGVTQTPRYLIKTRGQQVTLSCSPISGHRSVSWYQQTPGQGLQFLFEYFSETQRNKGNFPGRFSGRQFSNSRSEMNVSTLELGDSALYLCASSLGQGSYEQYFGPGTRLTVT.

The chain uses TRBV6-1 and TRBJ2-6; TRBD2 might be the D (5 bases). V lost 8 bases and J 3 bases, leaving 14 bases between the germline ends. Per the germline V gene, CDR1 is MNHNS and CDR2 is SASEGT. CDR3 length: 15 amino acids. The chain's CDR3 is CASGLAYGGANVLTF. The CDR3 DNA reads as TGTGCCAGCGGGCTAGCTTACGGTGGGGCCAACGTCCTGACTTTC.

CDR3 in DNA: TGTGCCAGCAGCACCCGACAGGGTAGGAAGGAGACCCAGTACTTC. Translated: CASSTRQGRKETQYF. The V and J genes are TRBV2 and TRBJ2-5, with 7 bases matching TRBD1. Looked up from germline, CDR1 is SNHLY and CDR2 is FYNNEI. The trim removed 6 bases at V and 5 bases at J, leaving 12 bases unmatched. The length of the CDR3 is 15 residues.

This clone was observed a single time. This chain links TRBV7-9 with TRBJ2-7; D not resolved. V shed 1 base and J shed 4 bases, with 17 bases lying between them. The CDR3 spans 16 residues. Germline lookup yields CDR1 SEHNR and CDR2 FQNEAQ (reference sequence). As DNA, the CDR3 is TGTGCCAGCAGCTTAGTAACCGGACGGCAGCCTTACGAGCAGTACTTC. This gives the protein CASSLVTGRQPYEQYF.

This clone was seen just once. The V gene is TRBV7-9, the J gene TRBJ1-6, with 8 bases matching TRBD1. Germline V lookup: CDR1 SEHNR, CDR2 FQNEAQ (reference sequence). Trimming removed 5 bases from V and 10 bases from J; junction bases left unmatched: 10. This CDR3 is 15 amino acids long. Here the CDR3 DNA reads TGTGCCAGCAGCCCCGGACAGGGCTGGACCTCACCCCTCCACTTT. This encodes CASSPGQGWTSPLHF.

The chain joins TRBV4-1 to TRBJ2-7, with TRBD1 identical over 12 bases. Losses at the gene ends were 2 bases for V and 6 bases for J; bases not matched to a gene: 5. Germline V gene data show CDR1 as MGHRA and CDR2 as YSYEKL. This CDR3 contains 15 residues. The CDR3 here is CASSQTGTGGSEQYF. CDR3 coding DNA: TGCGCCAGCAGCCAAACCGGGACAGGGGGCAGCGAGCAGTACTTC.